This paragraph covers one T cell receptor beta chain sequence. Antigen: not known. One entry per CDR3 protein, called by TCRdb with MiXCR from the RT-PCR reads. Seen here are over 400,000 distinct CDR3 sequences, 10% to 15% observed once, and the top ten hold roughly 14%. The sample originates from a study of response to subunit inactivated influenza vaccine. V was clipped by 1 base and J by 0 bases, with 9 bases between them. This CDR3 has 14 amino acids. Germline V CDR1 and CDR2: SQVTM, ANQGSEA. Points from the study as a whole: Each seasonal influenza vaccination recruits few new T cells, the authors suggested.

Here the sequenced sample was PBMCs from blood, taken 35 to 45 days after vaccination. The chain combines TRBV29-1 with TRBJ1-1; unclear D gene. The source of this sequence is a man aged 45 to 65 who received an inactivated influenza vaccine. The CDR3 loop reads CSVEAAGMNTEAFF. The DNA for the CDR3 is TGCAGCGTTGAAGCCGCTGGAATGAACACTGAAGCTTTCTTT.